This entry lists 32 T cell receptor beta chains sequenced from one sample in a study of T cell repertoires in ileal Crohn's disease (dated by TCRdb to the late 2010s). Library preparation used the immunoSEQ multiplex PCR assay. TCRdb obtained this table from immuneACCESS and retained in-frame rearrangements with V and J assigned. These tables miss some clones; where compared with another copy, unresolved V genes account for less than half of the shortfall, and the remainder is unexplained. This sample gives 12,000 or so clones in total; more than 80% of them show up just once. The ten largest clonotypes hold around 16% of the sample. This specimen's time point label, interpreted: neoterminal ileum biopsy at postoperative endoscopy, about 6 months after surgery. Sample: ileal tissue. The receptors stem from an adult with Crohn's disease.

This chain links TRBV6-5 with TRBJ1-1, with TRBD1 matching 7 bases. The trim removed 0 bases at V and 4 bases at J, leaving 8 bases unmatched. The length of the CDR3 is 16 residues. CDR1 is MNHEY, CDR2 SVGAGI, per germline. Written as DNA, the CDR3 is TGTGCCAGCAGTTACTCCGACAGGGCGCTCGGCACTGAAGCTTTCTTT. This encodes CASSYSDRALGTEAFF.

This chain links TRBV5-6 with TRBJ1-6; D is perhaps TRBD1 (5 bases). Germline V CDR1 and CDR2: SGHDT, YYEEEE. The CDR3 has 16 amino acids. Trimming cost V 2 bases and J 4 bases, with 13 bases left between them. CDR3 DNA: TGTGCCAGCAGCTTAGGAGACAGAAGATATAATTCACCCCTCCACTTT. Its protein is CASSLGDRRYNSPLHF.

This chain uses TRBV11-2 with TRBJ1-1; 7 bases line up with TRBD1. This CDR3 has 14 residues. With 2 bases clipped from V and 1 base from J, the junction kept 1 base outside the gene matches. The V gene's germline CDR1 is SGHAT and CDR2 FQNNGV. The CDR3 nucleotides are TGTGCCAGCAGCTTAACAGGGGCGAACACTGAAGCTTTCTTT. It is translated as CASSLTGANTEAFF.

The chain has TRBV11-2 and TRBJ2-1; 7 positions match TRBD2. The length of the CDR3 is 17 residues. The germline CDR1 and CDR2 sequences are SGHAT and FQNNGV. Trimming at V came to 1 base and at J to 6 bases, leaving 12 bases not matched to a gene. Here the CDR3 reads CASSLGVAWLAVNEQFF. The CDR3 bases are TGTGCCAGCAGCTTAGGAGTGGCGTGGCTAGCGGTCAATGAGCAGTTCTTC.

The chain is built from TRBV5-1 and TRBJ2-7; D is possibly TRBD2 (5 bases). The CDR3 has 14 residues. V dropped 7 bases and J dropped 0 bases, with 14 bases sitting between them. The germline gives CDR1 SGHRS, CDR2 YFSETQ. The CDR3 loop reads CASAGGITSYEQYF. For the CDR3, the DNA is TGCGCCAGCGCGGGTGGGATAACCTCCTACGAGCAGTACTTC.

This chain links TRBV6-5 with TRBJ2-2; the D is unclear. The germline V gene encodes CDR1 MNHEY and CDR2 SVGAGI. The CDR3 spans 15 residues. V lost 2 bases to trimming and J lost 4 bases, with 11 bases between them. CDR3 region: CASSYRPGRTGELFF. For the CDR3, the DNA is TGTGCCAGCAGTTACCGGCCAGGTCGCACCGGGGAGCTGTTTTTT.

The rearrangement links TRBV2 to TRBJ1-1; 7 nucleotides match TRBD1. Germline V gene lookup returns CDR1 SNHLY and CDR2 FYNNEI. The CDR3 length is 16 residues. The V gene end was trimmed by 9 bases and the J gene end by 0 bases; junction bases not matched to a gene: 13. In DNA, the CDR3 is TGTGCCAGTCACAGGGGCCGCGATAGGGTGAACACTGAAGCTTTCTTT. As protein: CASHRGRDRVNTEAFF.

The rearrangement uses TRBV2 and TRBJ2-1; TRBD2 is a possible D gene (7 bases). Deletions cut 3 bases from V and 7 bases from J, with 19 bases between. The CDR3 contains 16 residues. Germline V CDR1 and CDR2: SNHLY, FYNNEI. CDR3 residues: CASSDGTEGGSNEQFF. DNA for the CDR3: TGTGCCAGCAGTGACGGGACTGAGGGGGGGTCGAATGAGCAGTTCTTC.

This clone was recorded a few times. This CDR3 is CASSLVGQSYEQYF. The CDR3 DNA is TGTGCCAGCAGCTTAGTGGGACAGTCTTACGAGCAGTACTTC. V usage is TRBV7-8 and J usage is TRBJ2-7; 7 bases are shared with TRBD1. Per the germline V gene, CDR1 is SGHVS and CDR2 is FQNEAQ. The CDR3 covers 14 residues. V dropped 1 base and J dropped 4; count of bases not matched to a gene: 4. The complete variable domain, with remaining parts taken from reference TRBV7-8 and TRBJ2-7, reads GAGVSQSPRYKVAKRGQDVALRCDPISGHVSLFWYQQALGQGPEFLTYFQNEAQLDKSGLPSDRFFAERPEGSVSTLKIQRTQQEDSAVYLCASSLVGQSYEQYFGPGTRLTVT.

The chain links TRBV6-5 to TRBJ1-6; 8 positions agree with TRBD1. With V trimmed by 2 bases and J by 11 bases, 8 bases remained unmatched. CDR1 is MNHEY and CDR2 is SVGAGI in the germline V gene. This CDR3 is built from 15 residues. The CDR3: CASSYEAGGRPPLHF. In DNA form, the CDR3 reads TGTGCCAGCAGTTACGAGGCAGGGGGCAGACCACCCCTCCACTTT.

The CDR3 coding sequence is TGTGCCAGCAGCAACCGACAGGGAAGCTCTGGAAACACCATATATTTT. Translated: CASSNRQGSSGNTIYF. The V gene is TRBV7-2, the J gene TRBJ1-3; 7 positions match TRBD1. The CDR3 spans 16 residues. The germline CDR1 and CDR2 sequences are SGHTA and FQGNSA. J gave up 0 bases and V 5 bases, and 7 bases lay outside the gene matches.

The chain recombines TRBV10-3 with TRBJ2-7, with 10 bases that match TRBD1. Germline CDR1 reads ENHRY; CDR2 reads SYGVKD. The CDR3 sequence is 16 residues long. The junction had 9 bases not matched to a gene; V was cut back by 5 bases and J by 2 bases. The CDR3 loop is CAISNWDRGYAYEQYF. As DNA, the CDR3 is TGTGCCATCAGTAACTGGGACAGGGGATATGCCTACGAGCAGTACTTC.

V gene TRBV11-2 combines with J gene TRBJ2-7; 9 nucleotides align to TRBD1. V was pared by 5 bases and J by 6 bases, with 8 bases of the junction left unmatched. CDR3 length: 14 amino acids. Germline values: CDR1 SGHAT, CDR2 FQNNGV. The CDR3 spells CASSTGTGMREQYF. Written as DNA, the CDR3 is TGTGCCAGCAGCACCGGGACAGGGATGCGCGAGCAGTACTTC.

The chain links TRBV4-2 to TRBJ2-7; 10 nucleotides line up with TRBD2. V lost 0 bases, J lost 2 bases, and 4 bases stayed unmatched. This CDR3 has 16 residues. CDR1 and CDR2 from the germline V gene are LGHNA and YNFKEQ. This CDR3 is CASSQETSGLTYEQYF. The DNA of the CDR3 is TGTGCCAGCAGCCAAGAGACTAGCGGGCTAACCTACGAGCAGTACTTC.

This clone was seen more than once but under ten times. The chain couples TRBV29-1 to TRBJ2-5; D is perhaps TRBD1 (5 bases). Germline CDR1 is SQVTM and CDR2 is ANQGSEA. V was trimmed by 0 bases and J by 7 bases, leaving 6 bases between them. The CDR3 length is 11 residues. The CDR3, as DNA: TGCAGCGTTGAAGATCAGGGGACCCAGTACTTC. Its translation: CSVEDQGTQYF.

The CDR3 DNA follows: TGTGCCATTCGGACCCCCCCGGGGAACTTTCGGTACAATGAGCAGTTCTTC. It yields the protein CAIRTPPGNFRYNEQFF. This rearrangement joins TRBV10-3 to TRBJ2-1, with D possibly matching TRBD2 (5 bases). This CDR3 contains 17 residues. Germline values: CDR1 ENHRY, CDR2 SYGVKD. V shed 9 bases and J shed 4 bases, with 25 bases lying between them.

This clone was seen once. The chain couples TRBV29-1 to TRBJ1-3; possible D gene TRBD1, 5 bases. Germline loops: CDR1 SQVTM, CDR2 ANQGSEA. This CDR3 comprises 15 residues. Trimming took 4 bases from V and 0 from J, leaving 13 bases between them. The CDR3 region is CSVGGGTSSGNTIYF. CDR3 bases: TGCAGCGTTGGGGGGGGGACCAGCTCTGGAAACACCATATATTTT.

In this sample, this clone turned up once. This chain joins TRBV29-1 and TRBJ1-4, with D uncertain. Germline lookup yields CDR1 SQVTM and CDR2 ANQGSEA. The CDR3 length is 13 residues. Trimming removed 6 bases at V and 5 bases at J, with 13 bases between. The CDR3 DNA reads TGCAGCGTGGCACGGGTTGCGAATGAAAAACTGTTTTTT. Translated: CSVARVANEKLFF.

This chain links TRBV29-1 with TRBJ2-1; a possible D gene is TRBD2 (6 bases). CDR1 and CDR2 (germline): SQVTM, ANQGSEA. V shed 2 bases and J shed 12 bases, with 14 bases lying between them. CDR3 length: 12 amino acids. The CDR3 is CSVEILSGGQFF. Written as DNA, the CDR3 is TGCAGCGTTGAAATTCTTAGCGGCGGGCAGTTCTTC.

The V call is TRBV19, the J call TRBJ1-2; 7 bases fit TRBD1. CDR3 size: 16 residues. V shed 7 bases, J shed 8 bases, and the junction held 19 bases outside the gene matches. Germline CDR1 and CDR2: LNHDA and SQIVND (reference sequence). For the CDR3, the DNA is TGTGCCAGTAACCCGACAGGGAGAAGCGATCGATTCGGCTACACCTTC. Its translation is CASNPTGRSDRFGYTF.

In regard to this clone: Other DNA sequences in the same sample also yield this CDR3. The chain joins TRBV11-2 to TRBJ2-7; 14 nucleotides align to TRBD2. CDR1 and CDR2 from the germline V gene are SGHAT and FQNNGV. Trimming at V came to 5 bases and at J to 7 bases, leaving 7 bases not matched to a gene. This CDR3 contains 15 residues. CDR3 protein: CASSETSGRAREQYF. The CDR3 DNA sequence: TGTGCCAGCAGCGAGACTAGCGGGAGGGCCAGGGAGCAGTACTTC. Together with reference TRBV11-2 and TRBJ2-7, the CDR3 gives the full variable domain: EAGVAQSPRYKIIEKRQSVAFWCNPISGHATLYWYQQILGQGPKLLIQFQNNGVVDDSQLPKDRFSAERLKGVDSTLKIQPAKLEDSAVYLCASSETSGRAREQYFGPGTRLTVT.

The chain links TRBV19 to TRBJ1-6; TRBD1 matches 8 bases. Germline CDR1 is LNHDA and CDR2 is SQIVND (reference sequence). V gave up 6 bases and J gave up 7 bases; unmatched junction bases: 11. The CDR3 runs 16 residues. CDR3 sequence reads: CASSTKGTGLNSPLHF. The CDR3 DNA is TGTGCCAGTAGCACTAAGGGGACAGGTTTGAATTCACCCCTCCACTTT.

This clone was seen a handful of times. The rearrangement uses TRBV7-9 and TRBJ2-7; 12 nucleotides line up with TRBD2. The ends lost 3 bases at V and 1 base at J; junction bases unmatched: 10. The CDR3 has 18 amino acids. CDR1 and CDR2 from the germline V gene are SEHNR and FQNEAQ (reference sequence). The DNA of the CDR3 is TGTGCCAGCAGCTTCCTAGCGGGAGGGCCTAAGCCTTCCTACGAGCAGTACTTC. Translated: CASSFLAGGPKPSYEQYF.

This clone was observed a few times. V gene TRBV6-5 combines with J gene TRBJ2-1, with 7 bases matching TRBD1. With V trimmed by 6 bases and J by 8 bases, 10 bases remained unmatched. CDR3 size: 14 residues. Germline CDR1 MNHEY, CDR2 SVGAGI. CDR3 in amino acids: CASSPGTDWYEQFF. As DNA, the CDR3 is TGTGCCAGCAGCCCGGGGACAGATTGGTATGAGCAGTTCTTC.

V usage is TRBV25-1 and J usage is TRBJ2-1; unclear D gene. The CDR3 sequence is 11 residues long. Germline assignment: CDR1 MGHDK and CDR2 SYGVNS. The V end lost 6 bases, the J end lost 12 bases, and 12 bases lay between the germline ends. The CDR3 here is CASRSVGGQFF. The CDR3 DNA reads TGTGCCAGCAGGTCGGTTGGCGGGCAGTTCTTC. Complete variable domain (other parts from reference TRBV25-1 and TRBJ2-1): EADIYQTPRYLVIGTGKKITLECSQTMGHDKMYWYQQDPGMELHLIHYSYGVNSTEKGDLSSESTVSRIRTEHFPLTLESARPSHTSQYLCASRSVGGQFFGPGTRLTVL.

This clone was observed a few times. The chain carries TRBV7-9 and TRBJ1-5; a weak D match, TRBD1 (5 bases). Trimming removed 4 bases from V and 3 bases from J, with 10 bases in between. Germline-derived CDR1 and CDR2 are SEHNR and FQNEAQ (reference sequence). The CDR3 sequence is 14 residues long. CDR3 residues: CASSYDSFNQPQHF. CDR3 bases: TGTGCCAGCAGCTACGACAGTTTCAATCAGCCCCAGCATTTT.

V usage is TRBV5-1 and J usage is TRBJ1-3, with D perhaps matching TRBD1 (5 bases). The germline V and J ends were trimmed by 4 bases and 0 bases, with 11 bases remaining between them. The germline CDR1 and CDR2 sequences are SGHRS and YFSETQ. This CDR3 has 15 amino acids. CDR3 coding DNA: TGCGCCAGCAGCACTACAGGTCTCTCTGGAAACACCATATATTTT. Translation: CASSTTGLSGNTIYF.

V gene TRBV11-2 combines with J gene TRBJ2-7; 7 nucleotides line up with TRBD1. The J segment lost 2 bases and the V segment lost 5 bases, leaving 6 bases of the junction unmatched. The CDR3 runs to 14 residues. Germline V gives CDR1 SGHAT, CDR2 FQNNGV. CDR3 nucleotides: TGTGCCAGCAGCGTGAGACAGGGCACCTACGAGCAGTACTTC. It yields the protein CASSVRQGTYEQYF. Full variable domain (rest looked up from reference TRBV11-2 and TRBJ2-7): EAGVAQSPRYKIIEKRQSVAFWCNPISGHATLYWYQQILGQGPKLLIQFQNNGVVDDSQLPKDRFSAERLKGVDSTLKIQPAKLEDSAVYLCASSVRQGTYEQYFGPGTRLTVT.

J is TRBJ2-7 and V is TRBV28, with D possibly matching TRBD2 (7 bases). V shed 3 bases and J shed 3 bases, with 12 bases lying between them. CDR1 and CDR2 from the germline V gene are MDHEN and SYDVKM. This CDR3 contains 14 residues. The DNA of the CDR3 is TGTGCCAGCAGTTTGGGGGGGCGCCTCTACGAGCAGTACTTC. This gives the protein CASSLGGRLYEQYF.

The chain joins TRBV2 to TRBJ2-3; TRBD2 is a possible D gene (6 bases). CDR1 is SNHLY and CDR2 is FYNNEI in the germline V gene. V lost 4 bases and J 4 bases, leaving 6 bases between the germline ends. The length of the CDR3 is 12 residues. CDR3 bases: TGTGCCAGCAGTGGGGGGGCAGATACGCAGTATTTT. As protein: CASSGGADTQYF.

This clone was seen only once. The chain joins TRBV6-6 to TRBJ2-6; D may match TRBD1 or TRBD2 (5 bases each). This CDR3 has 14 amino acids. CDR1 is MNHNY, CDR2 SVGAGI, per germline (reference sequence). Between the trimmed V and J ends, which lost 10 bases and 2 bases, there was a span of 12 bases. The CDR3 DNA is TGTGCCATCAGGGAGAATCCTGGGGCCAACGTCCTGACTTTC. This sequence encodes CAIRENPGANVLTF.

The genes are TRBV4-1 and TRBJ2-3; 11 nucleotides line up with TRBD2. V lost 3 bases, J lost 4 bases, and 6 bases stayed unmatched. This CDR3 region has 16 residues. Germline loops: CDR1 MGHRA, CDR2 YSYEKL. CDR3 sequence: CASSQTLAGGSDTQYF. The DNA for the CDR3 is TGCGCCAGCAGCCAGACCCTAGCGGGAGGATCAGATACGCAGTATTTT.